These 3 T cell receptor beta chains share one sample of origin, sequenced in a study of T cell responses to AZD1222 COVID-19 vaccine. Clones were sequenced by immunoSEQ multiplex PCR, and TCRdb holds only the in-frame ones, with some missing. The sample lists roughly 100,000 clones; 90% to 95% were seen once. Material: peripheral blood, obtained on day 0 of AZD1222 vaccination. These receptors were collected from an adult in good health.

Concerning this clone itself: One end of the junction is discordant with germline, which a read error may explain. V is TRBV28 and J is TRBJ1-1; D is possibly TRBD1 (5 bases). This CDR3 has 13 amino acids. Germline V gene sequence: CDR1 MDHEN, CDR2 SYDVKM. CDR3 sequence (DNA): TGTGCCAGCAGTGAATTCCCGGGGCCCGGAACTTCCTTT. Translated: CASSEFPGPGTSF. Full variable domain (outside the CDR3, taken from reference TRBV28 and TRBJ1-1): DVKVTQSSRYLVKRTGEKVFLECVQDMDHENMFWYRQDPGLGLRLIYFSYDVKMKEKGDIPEGYSVSREKKERFSLILESASTNQTSMYLCASSEFPGPGTSFGQGTRLTVV.

J is TRBJ2-1 and V is TRBV19; D not resolved. The CDR3 covers 18 residues. V was clipped by 7 bases and J by 0 bases, with 22 bases between them. Germline values: CDR1 LNHDA, CDR2 SQIVND (reference sequence). The CDR3 is CASTQSVRFSSSYNEQFF. In DNA, the CDR3 is TGTGCCAGTACCCAATCCGTCCGATTTTCCAGCTCCTACAATGAGCAGTTCTTC.

V gene TRBV3-1 (or the pseudogene TRBV3-2) combines with J gene TRBJ2-7; D is undetermined. CDR1 LGHDT and CDR2 YNNKEL come from the germline V gene (reference sequence). The CDR3 sequence is 13 residues long. Trimming stripped 3 bases from V and 6 bases from J, with 12 bases between. CDR3 sequence: CASSHLGASEQYF. CDR3 nucleotide sequence: TGTGCCAGCAGCCACCTCGGCGCCTCCGAGCAGTACTTC.